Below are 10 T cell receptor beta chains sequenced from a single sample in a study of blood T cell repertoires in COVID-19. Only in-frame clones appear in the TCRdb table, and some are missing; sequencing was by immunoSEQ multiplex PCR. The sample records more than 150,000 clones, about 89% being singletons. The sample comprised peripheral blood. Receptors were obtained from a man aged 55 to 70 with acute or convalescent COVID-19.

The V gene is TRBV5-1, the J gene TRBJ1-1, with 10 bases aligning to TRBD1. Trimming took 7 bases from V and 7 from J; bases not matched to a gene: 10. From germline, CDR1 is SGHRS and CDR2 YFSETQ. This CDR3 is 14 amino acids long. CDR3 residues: CASARQGASDEAFF. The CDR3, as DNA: TGCGCCAGCGCAAGACAGGGGGCGTCAGATGAAGCTTTCTTT. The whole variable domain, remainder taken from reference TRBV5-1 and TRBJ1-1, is KAGVTQTPRYLIKTRGQQVTLSCSPISGHRSVSWYQQTPGQGLQFLFEYFSETQRNKGNFPGRFSGRQFSNSRSEMNVSTLELGDSALYLCASARQGASDEAFFGQGTRLTVV.

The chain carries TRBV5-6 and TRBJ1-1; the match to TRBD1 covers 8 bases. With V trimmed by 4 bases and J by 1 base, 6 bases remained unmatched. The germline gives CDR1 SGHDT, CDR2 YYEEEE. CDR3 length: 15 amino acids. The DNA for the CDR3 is TGTGCCAGCAGCGAGACAGGGGAACGGAACACTGAAGCTTTCTTT. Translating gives CASSETGERNTEAFF.

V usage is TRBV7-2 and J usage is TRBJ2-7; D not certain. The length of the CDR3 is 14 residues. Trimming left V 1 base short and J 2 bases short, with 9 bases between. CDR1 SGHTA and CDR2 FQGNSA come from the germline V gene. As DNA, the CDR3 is TGTGCCAGCAGCTTAGTCAGGCCCCCCTACGAGCAGTACTTC. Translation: CASSLVRPPYEQYF.

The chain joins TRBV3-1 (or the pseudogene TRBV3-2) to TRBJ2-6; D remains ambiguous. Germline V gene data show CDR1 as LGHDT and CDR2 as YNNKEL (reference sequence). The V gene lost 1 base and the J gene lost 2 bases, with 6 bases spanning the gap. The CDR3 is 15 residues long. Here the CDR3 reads CASSQGVAGANVLTF. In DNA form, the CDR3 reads TGTGCCAGCAGCCAAGGAGTGGCTGGGGCCAACGTCCTGACTTTC.

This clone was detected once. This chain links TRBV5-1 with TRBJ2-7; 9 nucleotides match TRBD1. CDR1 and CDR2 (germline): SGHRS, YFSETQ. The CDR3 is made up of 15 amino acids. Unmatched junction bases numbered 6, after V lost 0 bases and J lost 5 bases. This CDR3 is CASSLGDRDRDEQYF. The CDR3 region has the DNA TGCGCCAGCAGCTTGGGGGACCGGGACAGGGACGAGCAGTACTTC.

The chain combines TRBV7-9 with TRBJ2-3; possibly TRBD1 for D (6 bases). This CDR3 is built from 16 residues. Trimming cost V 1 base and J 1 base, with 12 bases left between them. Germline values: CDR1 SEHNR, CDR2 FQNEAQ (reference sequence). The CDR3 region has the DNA TGTGCCAGCAGCTTAGAACAGGGCTCTGGCACAGATACGCAGTATTTT. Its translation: CASSLEQGSGTDTQYF.

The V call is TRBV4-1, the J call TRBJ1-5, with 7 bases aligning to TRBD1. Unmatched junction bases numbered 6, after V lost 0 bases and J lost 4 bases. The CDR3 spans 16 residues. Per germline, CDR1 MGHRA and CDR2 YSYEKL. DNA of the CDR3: TGCGCCAGCAGCCAAGAAGGGACAGAGACTAATCAGCCCCAGCATTTT. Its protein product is CASSQEGTETNQPQHF.

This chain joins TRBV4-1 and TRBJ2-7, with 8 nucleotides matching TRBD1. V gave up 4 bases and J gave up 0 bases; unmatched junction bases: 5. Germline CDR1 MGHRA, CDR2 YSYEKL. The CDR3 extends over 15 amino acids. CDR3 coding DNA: TGCGCCAGCAGCCGAGAACAGGGGGGCTCCTACGAGCAGTACTTC. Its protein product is CASSREQGGSYEQYF.

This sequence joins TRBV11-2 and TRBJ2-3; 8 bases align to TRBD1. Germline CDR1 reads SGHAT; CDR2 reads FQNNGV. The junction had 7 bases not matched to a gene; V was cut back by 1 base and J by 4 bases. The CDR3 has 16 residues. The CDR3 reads CASSLVGRGLADTQYF. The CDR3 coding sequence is TGTGCCAGCAGCTTAGTGGGCAGGGGGCTCGCAGATACGCAGTATTTT.

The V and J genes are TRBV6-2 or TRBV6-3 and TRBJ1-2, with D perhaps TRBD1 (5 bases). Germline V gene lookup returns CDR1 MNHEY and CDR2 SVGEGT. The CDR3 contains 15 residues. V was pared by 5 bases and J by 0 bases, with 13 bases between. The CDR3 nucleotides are TGTGCCAGCAGTCTCACAGTGGGGCCTAACTATGGCTACACCTTC. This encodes CASSLTVGPNYGYTF.